Listed below are T cell receptor beta chains from one sample, sequenced in a study of control samples from healthy donors and cancer patients. Some clones are missing from TCRdb's copy, which holds only in-frame ones; the method was immunoSEQ multiplex PCR. The table records roughly 76,000 clones, over 85% of them present only once. Input material: PBMCs. These TCRs come from a woman aged 40 to 55 with lung cancer. CDR3s leave out the opening cysteine and the closing phenylalanine or tryptophan. A D gene is named only where the DNA matches it firmly.

TRBJ1-3 - TRBV5-1 ASSFIGGNSGNTIY
TRBJ1-6 - TRBV27 ASSARVASPLH
TRBJ2-3 - TRBV11-2 ASSSTWDTQY
TRBJ2-5 - TRBV9 ASSPRAGTLGPETQY
TRBJ2-3 TRBD2 TRBV2 ASNPSGLGTDTQY
TRBJ1-5 - TRBV19 ASSNQGQSNQPQH
TRBJ1-2 - TRBV11-2 ASSDGSGGYT
TRBJ2-7 TRBD1 TRBV11-2 ASSQDRGYTYEQY
TRBJ2-1 TRBD2 TRBV19 ASIMTSGSSEQF
TRBJ2-7 - TRBV7-9 ATQRPTYYEQY
TRBJ2-1 - TRBV10-3 AISPIVGITVNEQF
TRBJ1-2 - TRBV12-3/TRBV12-4 ASSPSPNYGYT
TRBJ2-3 - TRBV28 ASRARDSMADTQY
TRBJ2-7 - TRBV7-8 ASSLAREYEQY
TRBJ2-3 - TRBV11-2 ASSLQSDTQY
TRBJ1-2 TRBD1 TRBV6-1 ASSERQGADT
TRBJ1-2 TRBD1 TRBV24-1 ATSDTRGSVGYGYT
TRBJ2-5 TRBD1 TRBV19 ASSPGQGAGETQY
TRBJ2-5 TRBD1 TRBV9 ASSDRTGKGETQY
TRBJ2-7 - TRBV27 ASSLYPGYEQY
TRBJ2-1 TRBD1 TRBV5-6 ASSWRQGTDEQF
TRBJ1-2 - TRBV5-1 ASSPTSAGLVGYT
TRBJ2-1 TRBD2 TRBV6-6 ASAGLAGYNEQF
TRBJ2-7 - TRBV19 ASSGGLLQSYEQY
TRBJ2-7 - TRBV5-5 ASSFSPGVNEQY
TRBJ1-6 - TRBV2 ASISLGSDEGTINSPLH
TRBJ1-1 TRBD1 TRBV5-1 ASSPGQRNTEAF
TRBJ1-1 - TRBV6-1 ASSDREMVNRYTEAF
TRBJ1-5 - TRBV2 ASSEGSSNQPQH
TRBJ2-5 - TRBV5-1 ASSLSASDQETQY
TRBJ1-5 TRBD1 TRBV28 AGLDRGNQPQH
TRBJ2-1 - TRBV11-2 ASSRTPSSYNEQF